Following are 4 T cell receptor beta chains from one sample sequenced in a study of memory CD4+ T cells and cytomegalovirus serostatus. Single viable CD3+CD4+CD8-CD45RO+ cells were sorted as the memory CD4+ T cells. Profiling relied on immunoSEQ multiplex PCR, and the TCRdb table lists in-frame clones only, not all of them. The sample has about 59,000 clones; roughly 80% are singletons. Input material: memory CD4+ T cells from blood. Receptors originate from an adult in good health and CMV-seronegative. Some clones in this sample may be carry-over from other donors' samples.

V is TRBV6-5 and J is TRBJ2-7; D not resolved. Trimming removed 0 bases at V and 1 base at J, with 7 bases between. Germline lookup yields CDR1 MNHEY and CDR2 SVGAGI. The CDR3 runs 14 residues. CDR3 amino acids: CASSYSTDSYEQYF. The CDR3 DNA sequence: TGTGCCAGCAGTTACTCGACGGATTCCTACGAGCAGTACTTC.

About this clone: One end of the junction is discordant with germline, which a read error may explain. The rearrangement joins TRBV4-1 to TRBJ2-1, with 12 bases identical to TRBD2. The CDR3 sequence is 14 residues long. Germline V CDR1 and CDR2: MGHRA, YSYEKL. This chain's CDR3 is CASSNPSGRAERFF. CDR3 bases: TGCGCCAGCAGCAACCCTAGCGGGAGGGCTGAGCGGTTCTTC.

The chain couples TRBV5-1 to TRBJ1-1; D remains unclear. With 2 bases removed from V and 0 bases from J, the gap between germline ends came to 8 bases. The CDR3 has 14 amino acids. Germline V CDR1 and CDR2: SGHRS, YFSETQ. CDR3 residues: CASSFEGMNTEAFF. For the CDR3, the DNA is TGCGCCAGCAGCTTCGAAGGCATGAACACTGAAGCTTTCTTT.

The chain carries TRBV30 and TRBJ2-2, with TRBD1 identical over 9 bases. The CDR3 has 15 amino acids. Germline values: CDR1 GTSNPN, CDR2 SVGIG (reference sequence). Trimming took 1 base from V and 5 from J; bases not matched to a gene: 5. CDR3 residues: CAWSEGTGWTGELFF. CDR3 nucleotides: TGTGCCTGGAGTGAGGGGACAGGGTGGACCGGGGAGCTGTTTTTT.